These T cell receptor beta chains were read from a single sample in a study of T cell changes during pregnancy in multiple sclerosis. TCRdb's table, derived via immunoSEQ multiplex PCR, lists solely in-frame clones and lacks some. The sample holds about 29,000 clones; around 89% are singletons and the top ten take roughly 7.5%. The sequenced sample was CD8+ T cells from peripheral blood mononuclear cells, obtained after pregnancy. The receptors here all came from a female donor with multiple sclerosis, enrolled in a pregnancy study. Both conserved end residues are part of each CDR3. Each record gives: V gene, D gene, clone size, J gene, CDR3 length, CDR3 DNA, CDR3 protein. The D gene is left open where the match is weak. The listing skips clone size in some rows; elsewhere it reads once, few, many or a size class.

>TRBV30|TRBD1|.|TRBJ2-5|15
TGTGCCTGGAGCAGACGGACAGGGGCCCAAGAGACCCAGTACTTC
CAWSRRTGAQETQYF
>TRBV9|.|.|TRBJ1-2|15
TGTGCCAGCAGCGGAGTTCGGGGGGGTCACTATGGCTACACCTTC
CASSGVRGGHYGYTF
>TRBV7-9|.|.|TRBJ1-2|14
TGTGCCAGCAGCCTGCAGGGCCCCCAGTATGGCTACACCTTC
CASSLQGPQYGYTF
>TRBV4-2|TRBD2|.|TRBJ2-7|18
TGTGCCAGCAGCCAAGATAGGGTAGGGACTAGCGGCCTCTACGAGCAGTACTTC
CASSQDRVGTSGLYEQYF
>TRBV27|TRBD2|.|TRBJ2-3|15
TGTGCCAGCAGTTCGGGACTAGAACTCACAGATACGCAGTATTTT
CASSSGLELTDTQYF
>TRBV29-1|.|.|TRBJ1-1|13
TGCAGCGTCCAACAGGGAGGGCAGGATGAAGCTTTCTTT
CSVQQGGQDEAFF
>TRBV13|TRBD2|once|TRBJ2-3|15
TGTGCCAGCAGCTTAAACGGGAGGGCCCCAGATACGCAGTATTTT
CASSLNGRAPDTQYF
>TRBV6-5|TRBD1|.|TRBJ1-2|14
TGTGCCAGCAGTTACCTGGACAGGGTCGGGGGCTACACCTTC
CASSYLDRVGGYTF
>TRBV12-2|.|.|TRBJ2-2|17
TGTGCAAGTCGCTTAGTCTCAAAAACGCGGGAGTACGGGGAGCTGTTTTTT
CASRLVSKTREYGELFF
>TRBV10-3|.|.|TRBJ1-2|13
TGTGCCATCAGTGACTCAGGGAACTATGGCTACACCTTC
CAISDSGNYGYTF
>TRBV7-6|TRBD1|.|TRBJ2-2|18
TGTGCCAGCAGCTCCGACCCCAACAGGGGGCTCGACACCGGGGAGCTGTTTTTT
CASSSDPNRGLDTGELFF
>TRBV4-3|TRBD1|.|TRBJ1-2|15
TGCGCCAGCAGCCACTGGACAGGGGAGAACTATGGCTACACCTTC
CASSHWTGENYGYTF
>TRBV6-8|.|.|TRBJ2-7|13
TGTGCCAGCACCAACAGGGTTTCCTACGAGCAGTACTTC
CASTNRVSYEQYF
>TRBV10-1|.|.|TRBJ2-4|12
TGCGCCAGCAGGAGGGTAGCGGCGGTAAAGTACTTC
CASRRVAAVKYF
>TRBV7-9|.|once|TRBJ2-2|18
TGTGCCAGCAGCTTAGGCGGTCTTGGGGGCCCCCGAGCCGGGGAGCTGTTTTTT
CASSLGGLGGPRAGELFF
>TRBV27|TRBD1|medium-sized|TRBJ1-5|15
TGTGCCAGCAGTCCATGGACAGGGGGGGACCAGCCCCAGCATTTT
CASSPWTGGDQPQHF
>TRBV7-2|TRBD2|.|TRBJ2-3|15
TGTGCCAGCAGCGGGACTAGCGGGTCTCCAGATACGCAGTATTTT
CASSGTSGSPDTQYF
>TRBV9|.|.|TRBJ1-1|13
TGTGCCAGCAGCAAGGGAGGGGAAACTGAAGCTTTCTTT
CASSKGGETEAFF
>TRBV10-1|.|.|TRBJ2-7|18
TGCGCCAGCAGTGAGTCGTATGGGAAGGAACAGGAACCCTACGAGCAGTACTTC
CASSESYGKEQEPYEQYF
>TRBV5-5|.|.|TRBJ2-1|14
TGTGCCAGCAGCTTGGGGACAAACTACAATGAGCAGTTCTTC
CASSLGTNYNEQFF
>TRBV7-2|TRBD2|.|TRBJ2-2|15
TGTGCCAGCAGCTTAGCGGGACTAGTTGTCGGGGAGCTGTTTTTT
CASSLAGLVVGELFF
>TRBV10-2|.|.|TRBJ2-1|10
TGCGCCAGCAGTAGCGGTGAGCAGTTCTTC
CASSSGEQFF
>TRBV28|TRBD1|.|TRBJ2-7|15
TGTGCCAGCAGTTTATGGACAGGGAGCTCCTACGAGCAGTACTTC
CASSLWTGSSYEQYF